Listed below are T cell receptor beta chains from one sample, sequenced in a study of glioma-infiltrating T cells after dendritic cell vaccination. Here immunoSEQ multiplex PCR was the method, and the copy in TCRdb shows in-frame clones only, minus some. The sample holds about 110,000 clones, nearly 90% seen once. The material sequenced was blood, taken after dendritic cell vaccination. The receptors shown here come from a human donor with glioblastoma. The conserved cysteine and the conserved F or W are not part of the CDR3 here.

v_gene,j_gene,CDR3aa
TRBV5-6,TRBJ2-7,ASSLRGYEQY
TRBV27,TRBJ2-7,ASSLWPDDEQY
TRBV5-1,TRBJ2-1,ASSLDRGTYNEQF
TRBV6-1,TRBJ1-5,ASSPARSSNQPQH
TRBV5-1,TRBJ1-1,ASSFIVGQGSEAF
TRBV10-3,TRBJ1-2,AISEWRDSHGGYT
TRBV19,TRBJ1-5,ASSILRGSGQPQH
TRBV27,TRBJ2-3,ASSLQGARSVGQY
TRBV27,TRBJ1-2,ASSPPAGLLT
TRBV6-6,TRBJ2-3,ASSGSTDTQY